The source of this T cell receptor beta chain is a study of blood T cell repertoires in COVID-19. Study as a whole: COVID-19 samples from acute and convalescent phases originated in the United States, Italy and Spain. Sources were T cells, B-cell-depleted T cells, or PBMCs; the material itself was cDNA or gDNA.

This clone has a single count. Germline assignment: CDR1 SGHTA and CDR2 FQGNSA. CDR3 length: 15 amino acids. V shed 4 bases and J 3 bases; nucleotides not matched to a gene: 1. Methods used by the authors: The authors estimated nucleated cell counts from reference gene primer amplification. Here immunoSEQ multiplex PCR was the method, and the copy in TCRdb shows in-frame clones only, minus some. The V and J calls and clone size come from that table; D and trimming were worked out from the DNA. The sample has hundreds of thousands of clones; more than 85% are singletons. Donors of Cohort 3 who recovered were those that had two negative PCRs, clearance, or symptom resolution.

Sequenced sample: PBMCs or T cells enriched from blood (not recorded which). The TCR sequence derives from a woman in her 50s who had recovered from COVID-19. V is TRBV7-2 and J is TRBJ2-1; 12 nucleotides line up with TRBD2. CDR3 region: CASSWTSGNYNEQFF. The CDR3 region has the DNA TGTGCCAGCAGCTGGACTAGCGGGAACTACAATGAGCAGTTCTTC. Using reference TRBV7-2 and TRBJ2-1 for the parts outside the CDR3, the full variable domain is GAGVSQSPSNKVTEKGKDVELRCDPISGHTALYWYRQSLGQGLEFLIYFQGNSAPDKSGLPSDRFSAERTGGSVSTLTIQRTQQEDSAVYLCASSWTSGNYNEQFFGPGTRLTVL.